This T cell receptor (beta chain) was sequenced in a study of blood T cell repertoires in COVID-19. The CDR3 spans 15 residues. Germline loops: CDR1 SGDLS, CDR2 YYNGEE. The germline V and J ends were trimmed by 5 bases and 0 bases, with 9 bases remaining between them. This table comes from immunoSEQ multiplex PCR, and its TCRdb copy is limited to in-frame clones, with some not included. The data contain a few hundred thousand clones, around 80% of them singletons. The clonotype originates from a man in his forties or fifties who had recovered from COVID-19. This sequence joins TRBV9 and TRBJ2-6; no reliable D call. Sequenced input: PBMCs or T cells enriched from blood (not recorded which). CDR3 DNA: TGTGCCAGCAGGACACGCCCCTCTGGGGCCAACGTCCTGACTTTC. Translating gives CASRTRPSGANVLTF.